This entry features one T cell receptor beta chain sequence. These data belong to a study of blood T cell repertoires in COVID-19. Study as a whole: Samples of COVID-19 (acute and convalescent) were obtained from the United States, Italy and Spain.

The CDR3 is 16 residues long. V was clipped by 4 bases and J by 0 bases; unmatched bases: 7. Germline V lookup: CDR1 MNHNS, CDR2 SASEGT. Clones were read by immunoSEQ multiplex PCR, and TCRdb kept only the in-frame ones, dropping some. The sample records 150,000 or so clones, just under 85% being singletons. Sequenced: peripheral blood. The sequence was collected from a woman aged 55 to 70 with acute or convalescent COVID-19. The chain couples TRBV6-1 to TRBJ2-3, with 7 bases that match TRBD1. DNA for the CDR3: TGTGCCAGCAGTGCAATTGGGACAGCTAGCACAGATACGCAGTATTTT. The encoded protein is CASSAIGTASTDTQYF.